This T cell receptor beta chain was recorded in a study of cytomegalovirus exposure and HLA in healthy donors. Trimming pared 1 base from V and 5 bases from J, leaving 15 bases between. The CDR3 spans 15 residues. The germline gives CDR1 MGHRA, CDR2 YSYEKL. Profiling relied on immunoSEQ multiplex PCR, and the TCRdb table lists in-frame clones only, not all of them. The sample records a few hundred thousand clones, 90% being singletons. The sequence derives from a woman younger than 45 in good health and CMV-seronegative. The genes are TRBV4-1 and TRBJ2-7; tentatively, D is TRBD1 (6 bases). Sequencing was done on a sample of PBMCs. The CDR3 spells CASSQGGQGSHEQYF. Here the CDR3 DNA reads TGCGCCAGCAGCCAAGGGGGGCAGGGATCCCACGAGCAGTACTTC.